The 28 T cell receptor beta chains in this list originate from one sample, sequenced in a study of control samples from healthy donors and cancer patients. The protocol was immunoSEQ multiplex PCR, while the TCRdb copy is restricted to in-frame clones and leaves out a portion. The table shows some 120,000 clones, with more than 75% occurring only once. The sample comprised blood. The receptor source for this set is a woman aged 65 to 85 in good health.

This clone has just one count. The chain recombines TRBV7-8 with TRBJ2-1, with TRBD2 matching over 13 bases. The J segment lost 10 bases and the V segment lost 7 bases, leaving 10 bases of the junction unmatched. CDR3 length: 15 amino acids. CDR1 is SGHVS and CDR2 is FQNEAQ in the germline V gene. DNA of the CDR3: TGTGCCAGCACCCAACTAGCGGGGGGGCTTCGGGAGCAGTTCTTC. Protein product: CASTQLAGGLREQFF.

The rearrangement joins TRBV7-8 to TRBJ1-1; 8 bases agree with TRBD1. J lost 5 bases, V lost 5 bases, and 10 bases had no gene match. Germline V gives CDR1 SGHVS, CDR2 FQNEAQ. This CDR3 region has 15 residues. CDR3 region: CASSKRGDRWTEAFF. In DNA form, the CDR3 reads TGTGCCAGCAGCAAAAGGGGGGACAGGTGGACTGAAGCTTTCTTT.

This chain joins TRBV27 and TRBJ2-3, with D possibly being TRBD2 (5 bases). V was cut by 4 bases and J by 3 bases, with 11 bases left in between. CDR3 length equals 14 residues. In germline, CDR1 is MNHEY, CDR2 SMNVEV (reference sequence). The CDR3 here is CASSYRGETDTQYF. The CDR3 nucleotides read TGTGCCAGCAGTTACCGTGGGGAGACAGATACGCAGTATTTT.

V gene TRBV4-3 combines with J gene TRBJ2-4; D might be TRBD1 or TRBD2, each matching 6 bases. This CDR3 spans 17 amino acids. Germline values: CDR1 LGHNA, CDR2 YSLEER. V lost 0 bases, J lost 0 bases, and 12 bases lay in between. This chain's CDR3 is CASSQDPGAGAKNIQYF. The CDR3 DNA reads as TGCGCCAGCAGCCAAGACCCGGGGGCAGGAGCCAAAAACATTCAGTACTTC.

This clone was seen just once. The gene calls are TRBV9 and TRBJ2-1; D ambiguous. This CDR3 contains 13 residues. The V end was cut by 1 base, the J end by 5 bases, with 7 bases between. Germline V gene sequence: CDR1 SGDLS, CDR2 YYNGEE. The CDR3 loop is CASSVRRDNEQFF. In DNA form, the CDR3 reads TGTGCCAGCAGCGTACGGCGAGACAATGAGCAGTTCTTC.

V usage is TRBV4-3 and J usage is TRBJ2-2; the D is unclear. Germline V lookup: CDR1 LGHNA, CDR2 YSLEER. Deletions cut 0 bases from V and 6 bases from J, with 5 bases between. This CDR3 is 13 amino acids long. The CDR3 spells CASSQELAGELFF. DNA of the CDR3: TGCGCCAGCAGCCAAGAGCTGGCCGGGGAGCTGTTTTTT.

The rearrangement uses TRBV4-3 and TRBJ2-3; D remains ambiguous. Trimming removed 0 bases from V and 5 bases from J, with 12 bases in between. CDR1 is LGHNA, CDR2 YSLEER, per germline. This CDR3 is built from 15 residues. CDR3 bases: TGCGCCAGCAGCCAAGATTCTAGTACGAAAGATACGCAGTATTTT. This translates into CASSQDSSTKDTQYF.

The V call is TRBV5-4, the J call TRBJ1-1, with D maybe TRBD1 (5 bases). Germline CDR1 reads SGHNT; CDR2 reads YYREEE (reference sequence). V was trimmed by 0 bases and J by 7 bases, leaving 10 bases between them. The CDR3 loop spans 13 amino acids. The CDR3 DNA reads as TGTGCCAGCAGCTTGGCTGGGCAGGGTGAAGCTTTCTTT. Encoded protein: CASSLAGQGEAFF.

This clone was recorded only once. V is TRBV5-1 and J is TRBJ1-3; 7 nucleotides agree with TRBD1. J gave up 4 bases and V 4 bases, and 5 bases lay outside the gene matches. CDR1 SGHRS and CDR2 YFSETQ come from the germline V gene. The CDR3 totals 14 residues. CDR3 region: CASSKTTGGNTIYF. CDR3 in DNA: TGCGCCAGCAGCAAAACGACAGGGGGAAACACCATATATTTT.

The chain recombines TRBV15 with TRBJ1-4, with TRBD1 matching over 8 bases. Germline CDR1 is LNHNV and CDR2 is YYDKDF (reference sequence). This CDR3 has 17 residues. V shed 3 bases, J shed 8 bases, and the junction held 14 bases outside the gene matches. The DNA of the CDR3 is TGTGCCACCAGCAGGGGGACGACAGGGGAAGGGTGGGAAAAACTGTTTTTT. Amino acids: CATSRGTTGEGWEKLFF.

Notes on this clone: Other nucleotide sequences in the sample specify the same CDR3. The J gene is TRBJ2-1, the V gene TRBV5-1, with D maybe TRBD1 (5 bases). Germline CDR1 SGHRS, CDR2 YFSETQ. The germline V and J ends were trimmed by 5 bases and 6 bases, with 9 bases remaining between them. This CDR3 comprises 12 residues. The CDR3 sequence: CASSSQGNEQFF. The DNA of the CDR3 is TGCGCCAGCAGTTCCCAGGGCAATGAGCAGTTCTTC.

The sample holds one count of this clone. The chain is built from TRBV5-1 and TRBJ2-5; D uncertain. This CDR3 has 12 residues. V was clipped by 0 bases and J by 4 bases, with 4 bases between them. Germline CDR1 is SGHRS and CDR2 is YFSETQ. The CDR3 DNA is TGCGCCAGCAGCTTGGTTGGAGAGACCCAGTACTTC. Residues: CASSLVGETQYF.

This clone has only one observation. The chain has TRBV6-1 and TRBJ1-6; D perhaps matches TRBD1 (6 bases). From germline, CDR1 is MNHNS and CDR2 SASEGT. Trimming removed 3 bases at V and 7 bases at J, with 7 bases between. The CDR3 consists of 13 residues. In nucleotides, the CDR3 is TGTGCCAGCAGTGAGAGGGGGAATTCACCCCTCCACTTT. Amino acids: CASSERGNSPLHF.

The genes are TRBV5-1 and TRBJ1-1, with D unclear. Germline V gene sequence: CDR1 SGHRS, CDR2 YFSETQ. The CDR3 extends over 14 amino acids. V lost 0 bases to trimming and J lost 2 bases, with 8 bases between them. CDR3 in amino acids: CASSLGAVNTEAFF. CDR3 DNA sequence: TGCGCCAGCAGCTTGGGAGCGGTTAACACTGAAGCTTTCTTT. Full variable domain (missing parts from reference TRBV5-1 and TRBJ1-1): KAGVTQTPRYLIKTRGQQVTLSCSPISGHRSVSWYQQTPGQGLQFLFEYFSETQRNKGNFPGRFSGRQFSNSRSEMNVSTLELGDSALYLCASSLGAVNTEAFFGQGTRLTVV.

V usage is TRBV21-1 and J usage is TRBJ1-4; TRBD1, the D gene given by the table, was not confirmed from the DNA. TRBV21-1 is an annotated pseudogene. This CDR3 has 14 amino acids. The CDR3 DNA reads TGTGCCAGCAGCACCGGGACAGGGGATGAAAAACTGTTTTTT. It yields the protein CASSTGTGDEKLFF.

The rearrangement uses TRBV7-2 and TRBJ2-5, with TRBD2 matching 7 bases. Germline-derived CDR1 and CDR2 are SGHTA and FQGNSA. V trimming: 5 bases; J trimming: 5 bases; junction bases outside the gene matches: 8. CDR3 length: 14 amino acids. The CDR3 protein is CASSPGTTEETQYF. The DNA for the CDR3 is TGTGCCAGCAGCCCTGGGACTACCGAGGAGACCCAGTACTTC.

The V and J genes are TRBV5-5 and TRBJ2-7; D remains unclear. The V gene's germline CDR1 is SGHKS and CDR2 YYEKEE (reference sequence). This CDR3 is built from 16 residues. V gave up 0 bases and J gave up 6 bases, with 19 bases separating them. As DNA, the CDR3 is TGTGCCAGCAGCTTGGAAGGGCTGAATCTCCTACCCGAGCAGTACTTC. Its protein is CASSLEGLNLLPEQYF.

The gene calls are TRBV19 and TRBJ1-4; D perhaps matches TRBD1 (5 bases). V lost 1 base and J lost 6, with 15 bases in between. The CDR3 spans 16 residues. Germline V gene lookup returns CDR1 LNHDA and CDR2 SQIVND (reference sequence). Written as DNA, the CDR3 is TGTGCCAGTAGTATAGGACCCAGGGCCCCGGATGAAAAACTGTTTTTT. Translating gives CASSIGPRAPDEKLFF.

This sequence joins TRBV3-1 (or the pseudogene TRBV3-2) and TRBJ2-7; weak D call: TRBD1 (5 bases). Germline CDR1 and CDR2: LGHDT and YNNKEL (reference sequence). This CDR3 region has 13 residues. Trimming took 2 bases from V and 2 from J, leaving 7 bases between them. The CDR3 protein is CASSQSGTYEQYF. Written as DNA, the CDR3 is TGTGCCAGCAGCCAATCAGGGACCTACGAGCAGTACTTC.

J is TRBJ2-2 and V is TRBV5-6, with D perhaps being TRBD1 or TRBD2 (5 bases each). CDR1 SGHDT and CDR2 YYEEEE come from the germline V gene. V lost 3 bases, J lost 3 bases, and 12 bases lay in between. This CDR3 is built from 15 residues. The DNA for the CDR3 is TGTGCCAGCAGCTATGGGACGCGGGACACCGGGGAGCTGTTTTTT. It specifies CASSYGTRDTGELFF.

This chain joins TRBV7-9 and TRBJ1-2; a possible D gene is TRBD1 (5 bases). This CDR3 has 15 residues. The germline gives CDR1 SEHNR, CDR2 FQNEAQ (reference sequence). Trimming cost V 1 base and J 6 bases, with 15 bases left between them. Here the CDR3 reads CASSLEIGESDGYTF. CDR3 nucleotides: TGTGCCAGCAGCTTAGAGATAGGGGAGTCCGATGGCTACACCTTC.

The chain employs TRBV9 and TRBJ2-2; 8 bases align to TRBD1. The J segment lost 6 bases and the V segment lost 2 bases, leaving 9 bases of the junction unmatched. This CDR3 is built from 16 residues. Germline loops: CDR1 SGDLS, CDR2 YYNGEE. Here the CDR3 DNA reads TGTGCCAGCAGCGTCGACAGGGGAACCCTGGCCGGGGAGCTGTTTTTT. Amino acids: CASSVDRGTLAGELFF.

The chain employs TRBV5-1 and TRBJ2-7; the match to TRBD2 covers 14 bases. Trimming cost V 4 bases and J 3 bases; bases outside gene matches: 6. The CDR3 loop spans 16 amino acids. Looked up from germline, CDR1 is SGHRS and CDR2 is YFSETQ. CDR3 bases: TGCGCCAGCAGCCCGGGGGGACTAGCGGGGGTCTACGAGCAGTACTTC. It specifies CASSPGGLAGVYEQYF. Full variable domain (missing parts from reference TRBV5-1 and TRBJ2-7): KAGVTQTPRYLIKTRGQQVTLSCSPISGHRSVSWYQQTPGQGLQFLFEYFSETQRNKGNFPGRFSGRQFSNSRSEMNVSTLELGDSALYLCASSPGGLAGVYEQYFGPGTRLTVT.

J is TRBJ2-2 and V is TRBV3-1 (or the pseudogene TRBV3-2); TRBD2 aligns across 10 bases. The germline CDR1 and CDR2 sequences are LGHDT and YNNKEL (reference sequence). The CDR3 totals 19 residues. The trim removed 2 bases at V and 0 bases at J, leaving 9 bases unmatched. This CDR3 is CASSQRAPSGGPNTGELFF. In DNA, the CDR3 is TGTGCCAGCAGCCAAAGGGCACCTAGCGGGGGTCCGAACACCGGGGAGCTGTTTTTT.

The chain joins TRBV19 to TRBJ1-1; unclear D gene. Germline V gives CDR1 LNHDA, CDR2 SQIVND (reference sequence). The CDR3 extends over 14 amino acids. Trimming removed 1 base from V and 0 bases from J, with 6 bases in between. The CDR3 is CASSIGYMNTEAFF. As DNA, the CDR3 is TGTGCCAGTAGTATAGGTTACATGAACACTGAAGCTTTCTTT. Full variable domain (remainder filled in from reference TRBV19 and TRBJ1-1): DGGITQSPKYLFRKEGQNVTLSCEQNLNHDAMYWYRQDPGQGLRLIYYSQIVNDFQKGDIAEGYSVSREKKESFPLTVTSAQKNPTAFYLCASSIGYMNTEAFFGQGTRLTVV.

CDR3: CASGPLPTYEQYF. In nucleotides, the CDR3 is TGTGCCAGCGGGCCCCTTCCCACCTACGAGCAGTACTTC. This chain uses TRBV6-5 with TRBJ2-7; D not certain. CDR3 length: 13 residues. The germline V and J ends were trimmed by 8 bases and 2 bases, with 13 bases remaining between them. Germline CDR1 and CDR2: MNHEY and SVGAGI.

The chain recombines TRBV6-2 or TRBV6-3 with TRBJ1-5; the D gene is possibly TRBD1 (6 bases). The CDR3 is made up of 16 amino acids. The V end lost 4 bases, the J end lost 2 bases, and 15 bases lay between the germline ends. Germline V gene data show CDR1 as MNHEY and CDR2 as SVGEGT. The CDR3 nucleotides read TGTGCCAGCAGTTCCAGGGGACTACTTGGCAATCAGCCCCAGCATTTT. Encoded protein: CASSSRGLLGNQPQHF.

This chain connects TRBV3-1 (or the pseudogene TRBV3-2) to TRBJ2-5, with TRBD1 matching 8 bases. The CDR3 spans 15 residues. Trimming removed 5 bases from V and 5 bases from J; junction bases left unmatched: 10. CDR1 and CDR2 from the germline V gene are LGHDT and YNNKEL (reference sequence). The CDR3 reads CASSSNRDRLETQYF. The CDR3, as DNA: TGTGCCAGCAGCTCGAACCGGGACAGGCTTGAGACCCAGTACTTC.